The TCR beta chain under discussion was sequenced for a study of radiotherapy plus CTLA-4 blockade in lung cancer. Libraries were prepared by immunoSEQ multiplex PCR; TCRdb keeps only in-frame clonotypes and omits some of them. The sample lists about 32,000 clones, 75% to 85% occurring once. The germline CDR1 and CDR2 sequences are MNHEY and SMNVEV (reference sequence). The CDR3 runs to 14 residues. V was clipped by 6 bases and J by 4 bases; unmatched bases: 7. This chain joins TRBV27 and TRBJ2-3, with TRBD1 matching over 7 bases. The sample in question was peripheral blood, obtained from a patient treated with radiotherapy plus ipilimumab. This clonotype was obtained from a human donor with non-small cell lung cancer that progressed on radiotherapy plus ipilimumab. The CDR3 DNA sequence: TGTGCCAGCAGGAGACAGGGCGGCCCAGATACGCAGTATTTT. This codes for CASRRQGGPDTQYF.